The sample holds many counts of the clone carrying this T cell receptor (beta chain). Its antigen is not known. This sample was included in a study of spatial heterogeneity in lung cancer. Every molecule of TCR cDNA had its own unique molecular identifier. A single record per CDR3 protein comes from TCRdb applying MiXCR to the 5' RACE reads. Of tens of thousands of distinct CDR3 sequences in the sample, about 6.8% were seen once. The germline V gene encodes CDR1 MNHEY and CDR2 SVGEGT. This CDR3 has 13 amino acids. V was clipped by 2 bases and J by 3 bases, with 8 bases between them. Study findings and constraints: In blood, ubiquitous expanded tumor TCRs appeared more at resection than follow-up.

Time point specified: sample taken at primary tumor resection. The approximately 77 donors had untreated early-stage non-small cell lung cancer. Whole RNA was taken from tumor, nontumor lung or frozen PBMC; it was then sequenced unsorted. Sample: PBMCs, taken at surgery. This chain joins TRBV6-2 or TRBV6-3 and TRBJ2-7; D may be TRBD2 (5 bases). This clonotype originated in a female donor with early-stage non-small cell lung cancer. The CDR3 here is CASSYTGIYEQYF. The DNA for the CDR3 is TGTGCCAGCAGTTACACGGGAATCTACGAGCAGTACTTC.